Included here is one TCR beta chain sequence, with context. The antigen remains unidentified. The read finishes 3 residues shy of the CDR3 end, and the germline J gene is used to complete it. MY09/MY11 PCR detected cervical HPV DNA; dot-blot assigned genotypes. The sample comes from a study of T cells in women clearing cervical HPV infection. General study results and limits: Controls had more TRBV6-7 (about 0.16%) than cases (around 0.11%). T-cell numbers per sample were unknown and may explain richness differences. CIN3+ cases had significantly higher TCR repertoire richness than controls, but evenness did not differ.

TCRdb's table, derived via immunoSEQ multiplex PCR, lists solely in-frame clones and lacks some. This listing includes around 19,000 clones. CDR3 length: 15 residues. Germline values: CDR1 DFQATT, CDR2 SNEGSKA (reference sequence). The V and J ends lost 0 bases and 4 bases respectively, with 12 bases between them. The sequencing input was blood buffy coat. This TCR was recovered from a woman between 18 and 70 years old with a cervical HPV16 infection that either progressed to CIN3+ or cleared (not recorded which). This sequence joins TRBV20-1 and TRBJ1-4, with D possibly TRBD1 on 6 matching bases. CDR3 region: CSARDHRENNEKLFF. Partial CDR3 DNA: TGCAGTGCTAGAGACCACAGGGAGAATAATGAAAAA.